Listed below are T cell receptor beta chains from one sample, sequenced in a study of blood T cells in healthy people across ages. MiXCR was run by TCRdb on the 5' RACE reads, yielding one entry per CDR3 protein. The sample contains more than 800,000 distinct CDR3 sequences, more than 25% of which appear only once. Sample: blood. The receptors stem from a woman of 80 years or more in good health. Both conserved end residues are part of each CDR3. D genes are given only for firm matches. Clone size is shown for a subset of rows, as once, few, many or a class of expanded clone.

abundance	d_gene	j_gene	v_gene	len	CDR3aa	CDR3nt
few	-	TRBJ1-6	TRBV2	14	CASSDYQSNSPLHF	TGTGCCAGCAGTGACTACCAAAGCAATTCACCCCTCCACTTT
once	-	TRBJ2-5	TRBV7-2	16	CASSLRTRGLRETQYF	TGTGCCAGCAGCTTAAGAACCAGGGGACTACGAGAGACCCAGTACTTC
-	-	TRBJ2-1	TRBV4-3	16	CASSQEPGTSYNEQFF	TGCGCCAGCAGCCAAGAACCGGGAACCTCCTACAATGAGCAGTTCTTC
many	TRBD1	TRBJ1-4	TRBV7-2	15	CASSPGQTGGEKLFF	TGTGCCAGCAGCCCGGGACAGACCGGAGGTGAAAAACTGTTTTTT
-	TRBD1	TRBJ2-7	TRBV7-2	15	CASRTGGAAYNEQYF	TGTGCCAGCAGAACAGGGGGCGCGGCCTACAACGAGCAGTACTTC
many	TRBD2	TRBJ2-3	TRBV4-2	18	CASSQDLYGRGSTDTQYF	TGTGCCAGCAGCCAAGATTTGTATGGGCGGGGGAGCACAGATACGCAGTATTTT
-	TRBD2	TRBJ2-1	TRBV7-9	18	CASRPGLAVEFSYNEQFF	TGTGCCAGCAGACCGGGACTAGCGGTTGAGTTCTCCTACAATGAGCAGTTCTTC
-	-	TRBJ2-7	TRBV6-1	15	CASYGGKTGYNEQYF	TGTGCCAGCTACGGAGGGAAAACGGGATACAATGAGCAGTACTTC
few	-	TRBJ2-2	TRBV11-2	12	CASSLDGGELFF	TGTGCCAGCAGCTTAGATGGTGGGGAGCTGTTTTTT
many	TRBD1	TRBJ1-2	TRBV20-1	14	CSARESGTGRGYTF	TGCAGTGCTAGAGAATCCGGGACAGGGCGCGGCTACACCTTC
many	-	TRBJ2-1	TRBV5-1	13	CASSFWGADEQFF	TGCGCCAGCAGCTTTTGGGGGGCCGATGAGCAGTTCTTC
many	TRBD1	TRBJ1-1	TRBV6-5	14	CASSLPGQGTEAFF	TGTGCCAGCAGCTTACCAGGACAGGGCACTGAAGCTTTCTTT
many	TRBD1	TRBJ2-5	TRBV3-1	14	CASSQGRGLETQYF	TGTGCCAGCAGCCAAGGCAGGGGGCTAGAGACCCAGTACTTC
-	TRBD1	TRBJ1-2	TRBV10-3	16	CAIRAGTGKKRDGYTF	TGTGCCATCAGGGCCGGGACAGGGAAGAAGAGGGATGGCTACACCTTC
-	TRBD1	TRBJ2-7	TRBV20-1	14	CSARRTGTGYEQYF	TGCAGTGCTAGAAGGACAGGGACCGGCTACGAGCAGTACTTC
-	-	TRBJ1-1	TRBV7-3	14	CASSRTTGGGEAFF	TGTGCCAGCAGCCGTACAACAGGCGGGGGTGAAGCTTTCTTT
-	TRBD1	TRBJ2-3	TRBV24-1	13	CATSDWDRDTQYF	TGTGCCACCAGTGATTGGGACAGGGATACGCAGTATTTT
-	-	TRBJ1-1	TRBV25-1	16	CASSAVDGRFDTEAFF	TGTGCCAGCAGTGCAGTGGACGGGAGGTTTGACACTGAAGCTTTCTTT
-	-	TRBJ1-2	TRBV10-3	12	CAISEMSGGYTF	TGTGCCATCAGTGAGATGAGCGGTGGCTACACCTTC
many	-	TRBJ2-4	TRBV11-3	15	CASSFSWGAQNIQYF	TGTGCCAGCAGCTTTTCTTGGGGGGCACAAAACATTCAGTACTTC
few	TRBD1	TRBJ2-5	TRBV7-9	16	CASSLTLAGGQEAQYF	TGTGCCAGCAGCTTAACCTTAGCAGGGGGACAAGAGGCCCAGTACTTC
-	-	TRBJ1-1	TRBV4-3	14	CASSQETGPTEAFF	TGCGCCAGCAGCCAAGAAACGGGCCCCACTGAAGCTTTCTTT
many	-	TRBJ1-1	TRBV4-3	15	CASSRTSGTRTEAFF	TGCGCCAGCAGCCGGACTTCAGGGACACGGACTGAAGCTTTCTTT
many	TRBD2	TRBJ2-4	TRBV12-3/TRBV12-4	15	CASSLQRGGRGIQYF	TGTGCCAGCAGTTTACAGCGGGGGGGGAGAGGCATTCAGTACTTC
many	-	TRBJ2-3	TRBV9	13	CASSTTSTDTQYF	TGTGCCAGCAGCACCACTAGCACAGATACGCAGTATTTT
-	TRBD1	TRBJ1-4	TRBV20-1	15	CSARDLSGQNEKLFF	TGCAGTGCTAGAGACCTTTCGGGACAGAATGAAAAACTGTTTTTT
many	TRBD1	TRBJ2-5	TRBV5-1	14	CASKDRGLGETQYF	TGCGCCAGCAAGGACAGGGGACTGGGAGAGACCCAGTACTTC
-	-	TRBJ1-1	TRBV6-2/TRBV6-3	15	CASNLGYSMNTEAFF	TGTGCCAGCAACCTAGGATACAGCATGAACACTGAAGCTTTCTTT
many	-	TRBJ1-2	TRBV5-1	14	CASSPDSPNYGYTF	TGCGCCAGCAGCCCGGACAGTCCAAACTATGGCTACACCTTC
-	TRBD2	TRBJ2-1	TRBV20-1	16	CSARSAGAVSYNEQFF	TGCAGTGCTAGATCGGCGGGAGCGGTCTCCTACAATGAGCAGTTCTTC
few	-	TRBJ1-5	TRBV2	14	CASSAMSSNQPQHF	TGTGCCAGCAGTGCGATGAGTAGCAATCAGCCCCAGCATTTT